Below, 15 T cell receptor beta chains from the same sample are listed, as sequenced in a study of blood T cell repertoires in COVID-19 (dated by TCRdb to 2020 to 2021). Library creation used the immunoSEQ multiplex PCR assay. Held by TCRdb, this immuneACCESS table contains in-frame sequences only and omits some clones. Under half of the omission traces to an unresolved V gene where checked; the cause of the rest is unknown. The sample includes 95,000 to 150,000 clones, with 80% to 90% observed a single time. In total, the top ten clones hold around 10% of the sample. The source material was peripheral blood. The receptor set was obtained from a human donor in a cohort sampled during active COVID-19.

The gene calls are TRBV4-3 and TRBJ2-1; D possibly corresponds to TRBD2 (5 bases). V gave up 3 bases and J gave up 2 bases, with 20 bases separating them. This CDR3 is built from 18 residues. CDR1 and CDR2 from the germline V gene are LGHNA and YSLEER. In DNA form, the CDR3 reads TGCGCCAGCAGCCATCCGACCCTCGCGGGTTCAGCCTACAATGAGCAGTTCTTC. It translates to CASSHPTLAGSAYNEQFF.

The chain employs TRBV28 and TRBJ2-7; D is uncertain. Germline CDR1 and CDR2: MDHEN and SYDVKM. This CDR3 contains 11 residues. Trimming left V 10 bases short and J 2 bases short, with 9 bases between. The CDR3 loop reads CATALPYEQYF. The DNA of the CDR3 is TGTGCCACCGCACTCCCCTACGAGCAGTACTTC. The full variable domain, in which reference TRBV28 and TRBJ2-7 provide the parts outside the CDR3, is DVKVTQSSRYLVKRTGEKVFLECVQDMDHENMFWYRQDPGLGLRLIYFSYDVKMKEKGDIPEGYSVSREKKERFSLILESASTNQTSMYLCATALPYEQYFGPGTRLTVT.

This clone was detected only a few times. The chain couples TRBV7-9 to TRBJ2-1; possibly TRBD1 for D (5 bases). CDR1 and CDR2 (germline): SEHNR, FQNEAQ (reference sequence). The CDR3 has 15 amino acids. The V end was cut by 5 bases, the J end by 5 bases, with 16 bases between. CDR3 sequence: CASSLDVSGHNEQFF. DNA for the CDR3: TGTGCCAGCAGCCTTGACGTTTCAGGGCACAATGAGCAGTTCTTC.

V and J are TRBV10-1 and TRBJ2-7; the match to TRBD1 covers 8 bases. The CDR3 is made up of 15 amino acids. The germline V gene encodes CDR1 WNHNN and CDR2 SYGVQD (reference sequence). V lost 3 bases and J lost 2; bases outside the gene matches: 6. The CDR3 protein is CASSDPTDRAYEQYF. The CDR3 DNA sequence: TGCGCCAGCAGTGACCCAACGGACAGGGCCTACGAGCAGTACTTC.

The chain combines TRBV6-1 with TRBJ1-2, with TRBD1 matching over 7 bases. Looked up from germline, CDR1 is MNHNS and CDR2 is SASEGT. Germline trimming cut 1 base from V and 4 bases from J; bases unmatched to any gene: 6. The CDR3 has 15 amino acids. In DNA, the CDR3 is TGTGCCAGCAGTGAAGGTATAGGACAGGTCTATGGCTACACCTTC. Translated, it gives CASSEGIGQVYGYTF.

This clone was seen a handful of times. The V gene is TRBV12-2, the J gene TRBJ1-1; the D call TRBD1 from the table was never checked on the DNA. TRBV12-2 is tagged as a pseudogene. The CDR3 consists of 14 residues. This CDR3 reads CASRLRGMNTEAFF. The CDR3 DNA is TGTGCAAGTCGCCTTAGGGGCATGAACACTGAAGCTTTCTTT.

This clone was found once. This chain joins TRBV2 and TRBJ2-7; 7 positions agree with TRBD1. This CDR3 region has 14 residues. Germline values: CDR1 SNHLY, CDR2 FYNNEI. The ends lost 2 bases at V and 3 bases at J; junction bases unmatched: 4. In DNA, the CDR3 is TGTGCCAGCAGTGAATTGAGACAGGGCTACGAGCAGTACTTC. This translates into CASSELRQGYEQYF.

V usage is TRBV6-6 and J usage is TRBJ1-1; 9 bases agree with TRBD1. The V and J ends lost 10 bases and 8 bases, in that order; junction bases with no gene match: 14. CDR1 MNHNY and CDR2 SVGAGI come from the germline V gene (reference sequence). This CDR3 contains 14 residues. The CDR3 sequence: CATLLTGGKGEAFF. The DNA for the CDR3 is TGTGCCACCCTACTAACAGGGGGCAAAGGGGAAGCTTTCTTT.

This clone was detected only a few times. Other DNA sequences in this specimen translate into the identical CDR3. This chain links TRBV18 with TRBJ2-7; no clear D. The CDR3 length is 14 residues. CDR1 and CDR2 from the germline V gene are KGHSH and LQKENI. Trimming cost V 3 bases and J 0 bases, with 9 bases left between them. The CDR3 reads CASSPPASSYEQYF. CDR3 nucleotide sequence: TGTGCCAGCTCACCGCCCGCGAGCTCCTACGAGCAGTACTTC.

The chain has TRBV6-1 and TRBJ1-2; TRBD1 agrees at 12 bases. This CDR3 comprises 18 residues. The germline CDR1 and CDR2 sequences are MNHNS and SASEGT. V lost 1 base to trimming and J lost 4 bases; unmatched junction nucleotides: 10. The CDR3 bases are TGTGCCAGCAGTGAAGGCGGGACAGGGGGCCTACTTGTCTATGGCTACACCTTC. Amino acids: CASSEGGTGGLLVYGYTF.

The CDR3 loop reads CASSLAGAEDTQYF. Here the CDR3 DNA reads TGCGCCAGCAGCTTGGCAGGGGCCGAAGATACGCAGTATTTT. This chain uses TRBV5-1 with TRBJ2-3; maybe TRBD1 (6 bases). The CDR3 covers 14 residues. Trimming left V 0 bases short and J 5 bases short, with 10 bases between. Germline CDR1 reads SGHRS; CDR2 reads YFSETQ.

The rearrangement joins TRBV10-3 to TRBJ2-2, with TRBD1 as a possible D gene (6 bases). The CDR3 extends over 14 amino acids. Germline loops: CDR1 ENHRY, CDR2 SYGVKD. V was trimmed by 4 bases and J by 3 bases, leaving 9 bases between them. The CDR3 loop reads CAISGTEHTGELFF. DNA for the CDR3: TGTGCCATCAGTGGGACAGAACACACCGGGGAGCTGTTTTTT.

The J gene is TRBJ2-3, the V gene TRBV4-2, with 12 nucleotides matching TRBD2. V trimming: 4 bases; J trimming: 2 bases; junction bases outside the gene matches: 13. CDR1 is LGHNA and CDR2 is YNFKEQ in the germline V gene. The CDR3 extends over 19 amino acids. In nucleotides, the CDR3 is TGTGCCAGCAGCCCCAGGACTAGCGGGGCCCCACTCAACACAGATACGCAGTATTTT. Protein product: CASSPRTSGAPLNTDTQYF.

The J gene is TRBJ2-3, the V gene TRBV4-1; 9 bases agree with TRBD2. This CDR3 contains 16 residues. V lost 1 base and J lost 11; bases outside the gene matches: 13. Germline CDR1 reads MGHRA; CDR2 reads YSYEKL. CDR3 region: CASSQGAAGGRDGQYF. DNA of the CDR3: TGCGCCAGCAGCCAAGGGGCGGCGGGGGGGCGTGATGGGCAGTATTTT.

The gene calls are TRBV9 and TRBJ2-7, with 10 bases identical to TRBD2. Germline loops: CDR1 SGDLS, CDR2 YYNGEE. This CDR3 is 16 amino acids long. V was pared by 4 bases and J by 4 bases, with 11 bases of the junction left unmatched. CDR3 in DNA: TGTGCCAGCAGCCCCAACGAGCGGGGGGGCCTATACGAGCAGTACTTC. Translating it yields CASSPNERGGLYEQYF.